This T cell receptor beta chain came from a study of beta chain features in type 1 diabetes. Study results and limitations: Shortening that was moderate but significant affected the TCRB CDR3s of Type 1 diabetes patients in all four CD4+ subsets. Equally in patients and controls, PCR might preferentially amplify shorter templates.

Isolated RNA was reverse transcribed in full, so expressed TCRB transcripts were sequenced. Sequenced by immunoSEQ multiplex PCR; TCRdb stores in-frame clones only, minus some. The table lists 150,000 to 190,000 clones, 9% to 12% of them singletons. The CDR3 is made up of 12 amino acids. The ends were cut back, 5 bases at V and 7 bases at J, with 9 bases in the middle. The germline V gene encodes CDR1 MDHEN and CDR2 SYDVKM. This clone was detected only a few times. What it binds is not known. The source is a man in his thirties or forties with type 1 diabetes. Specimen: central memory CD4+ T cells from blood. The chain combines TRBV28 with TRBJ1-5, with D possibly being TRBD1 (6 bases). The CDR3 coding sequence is TGTGCCAGCAGTCAGGACAGCCAGCCCCAGCATTTT. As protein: CASSQDSQPQHF. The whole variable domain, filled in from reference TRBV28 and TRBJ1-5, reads DVKVTQSSRYLVKRTGEKVFLECVQDMDHENMFWYRQDPGLGLRLIYFSYDVKMKEKGDIPEGYSVSREKKERFSLILESASTNQTSMYLCASSQDSQPQHFGDGTRLSIL.